These 7 T cell receptor beta chains originate from one sample sequenced in a study of T cells in localized non-small cell lung cancer. The protocol was immunoSEQ multiplex PCR, while the TCRdb copy is restricted to in-frame clones and leaves out a portion. In the table there are 86,000 or so clones, approximately 85% of which are singletons. Here the sequenced sample was peripheral blood, taken before any cancer treatment. Receptors were obtained from a man aged 35-69 years with stage I lung adenocarcinoma.

This clone was seen once. V usage is TRBV30 and J usage is TRBJ1-3; possible D gene TRBD1, 5 bases. Germline V gene data show CDR1 as GTSNPN and CDR2 as SVGIG (reference sequence). This CDR3 comprises 12 residues. The CDR3: CGAPGPGNTIYF. The CDR3 nucleotides are TGTGGGGCCCCAGGGCCTGGAAACACCATATATTTT.

The gene calls are TRBV19 and TRBJ1-3; no reliable D call. Trimming shortened V by 8 bases and J by 0 bases, and 11 bases separated the two germline ends. CDR3 length: 14 residues. CDR1 is LNHDA and CDR2 is SQIVND in the germline V gene (reference sequence). The CDR3 DNA follows: TGTGCCAGTTCCCCGTCCCCCTCTGGAAACACCATATATTTT. Translating it yields CASSPSPSGNTIYF.

Only a few counts were recorded for this clone. The V gene is TRBV5-1, the J gene TRBJ2-7, with D possibly matching TRBD2 (6 bases). Germline loops: CDR1 SGHRS, CDR2 YFSETQ. The V end lost 7 bases, the J end lost 3 bases, and 14 bases lay between the germline ends. The CDR3 covers 13 residues. CDR3 nucleotide sequence: TGCGCCAGCTCGAGGGACGGGGGCTACGAGCAGTACTTC. This encodes CASSRDGGYEQYF.

As concerns this clone: One junction end does not reproduce the germline sequence, and a read error may be involved. This rearrangement joins TRBV13 to TRBJ1-2, with 8 positions matching TRBD1. This CDR3 contains 11 residues. In germline, CDR1 is PRHDT, CDR2 FYEKMQ (reference sequence). The CDR3 sequence: CASSPGGSEVF. The DNA of the CDR3 is TGTGCCAGCAGCCCAGGGGGCTCCGAGGTCTTC. Full variable domain (missing parts from reference TRBV13 and TRBJ1-2): AAGVIQSPRHLIKEKRETATLKCYPIPRHDTVYWYQQGPGQDPQFLISFYEKMQSDKGSIPDRFSAQQFSDYHSELNMSSLELGDSALYFCASSPGGSEVFGSGTRLTVV.

This clone was seen only once. The chain has TRBV27 and TRBJ2-7; 8 bases fit TRBD2. The ends lost 5 bases at V and 3 bases at J; junction bases unmatched: 9. This CDR3 comprises 15 residues. Germline CDR1 and CDR2: MNHEY and SMNVEV (reference sequence). The CDR3, as DNA: TGTGCCAGCAGTCACAGAAGGACTAGCCTCTACGAGCAGTACTTC. It encodes CASSHRRTSLYEQYF.

The chain links TRBV19 to TRBJ2-7, with D possibly being TRBD1 or TRBD2 (5 bases each). This CDR3 is 15 amino acids long. Germline V gives CDR1 LNHDA, CDR2 SQIVND (reference sequence). V was clipped by 6 bases and J by 2 bases, with 17 bases between them. This CDR3 is CASSPIGTDAYEQYF. CDR3 nucleotides: TGTGCCAGTAGCCCAATTGGGACCGACGCCTACGAGCAGTACTTC.

J is TRBJ2-1 and V is TRBV5-6, with D possibly TRBD1 on 5 matching bases. This CDR3 spans 15 amino acids. The germline V gene has CDR1 SGHDT and CDR2 YYEEEE. The V end was cut by 0 bases, the J end by 3 bases, with 10 bases between. CDR3 DNA sequence: TGTGCCAGCAGCTTGGGGGGCCCCCTCTACAATGAGCAGTTCTTC. Protein product: CASSLGGPLYNEQFF.